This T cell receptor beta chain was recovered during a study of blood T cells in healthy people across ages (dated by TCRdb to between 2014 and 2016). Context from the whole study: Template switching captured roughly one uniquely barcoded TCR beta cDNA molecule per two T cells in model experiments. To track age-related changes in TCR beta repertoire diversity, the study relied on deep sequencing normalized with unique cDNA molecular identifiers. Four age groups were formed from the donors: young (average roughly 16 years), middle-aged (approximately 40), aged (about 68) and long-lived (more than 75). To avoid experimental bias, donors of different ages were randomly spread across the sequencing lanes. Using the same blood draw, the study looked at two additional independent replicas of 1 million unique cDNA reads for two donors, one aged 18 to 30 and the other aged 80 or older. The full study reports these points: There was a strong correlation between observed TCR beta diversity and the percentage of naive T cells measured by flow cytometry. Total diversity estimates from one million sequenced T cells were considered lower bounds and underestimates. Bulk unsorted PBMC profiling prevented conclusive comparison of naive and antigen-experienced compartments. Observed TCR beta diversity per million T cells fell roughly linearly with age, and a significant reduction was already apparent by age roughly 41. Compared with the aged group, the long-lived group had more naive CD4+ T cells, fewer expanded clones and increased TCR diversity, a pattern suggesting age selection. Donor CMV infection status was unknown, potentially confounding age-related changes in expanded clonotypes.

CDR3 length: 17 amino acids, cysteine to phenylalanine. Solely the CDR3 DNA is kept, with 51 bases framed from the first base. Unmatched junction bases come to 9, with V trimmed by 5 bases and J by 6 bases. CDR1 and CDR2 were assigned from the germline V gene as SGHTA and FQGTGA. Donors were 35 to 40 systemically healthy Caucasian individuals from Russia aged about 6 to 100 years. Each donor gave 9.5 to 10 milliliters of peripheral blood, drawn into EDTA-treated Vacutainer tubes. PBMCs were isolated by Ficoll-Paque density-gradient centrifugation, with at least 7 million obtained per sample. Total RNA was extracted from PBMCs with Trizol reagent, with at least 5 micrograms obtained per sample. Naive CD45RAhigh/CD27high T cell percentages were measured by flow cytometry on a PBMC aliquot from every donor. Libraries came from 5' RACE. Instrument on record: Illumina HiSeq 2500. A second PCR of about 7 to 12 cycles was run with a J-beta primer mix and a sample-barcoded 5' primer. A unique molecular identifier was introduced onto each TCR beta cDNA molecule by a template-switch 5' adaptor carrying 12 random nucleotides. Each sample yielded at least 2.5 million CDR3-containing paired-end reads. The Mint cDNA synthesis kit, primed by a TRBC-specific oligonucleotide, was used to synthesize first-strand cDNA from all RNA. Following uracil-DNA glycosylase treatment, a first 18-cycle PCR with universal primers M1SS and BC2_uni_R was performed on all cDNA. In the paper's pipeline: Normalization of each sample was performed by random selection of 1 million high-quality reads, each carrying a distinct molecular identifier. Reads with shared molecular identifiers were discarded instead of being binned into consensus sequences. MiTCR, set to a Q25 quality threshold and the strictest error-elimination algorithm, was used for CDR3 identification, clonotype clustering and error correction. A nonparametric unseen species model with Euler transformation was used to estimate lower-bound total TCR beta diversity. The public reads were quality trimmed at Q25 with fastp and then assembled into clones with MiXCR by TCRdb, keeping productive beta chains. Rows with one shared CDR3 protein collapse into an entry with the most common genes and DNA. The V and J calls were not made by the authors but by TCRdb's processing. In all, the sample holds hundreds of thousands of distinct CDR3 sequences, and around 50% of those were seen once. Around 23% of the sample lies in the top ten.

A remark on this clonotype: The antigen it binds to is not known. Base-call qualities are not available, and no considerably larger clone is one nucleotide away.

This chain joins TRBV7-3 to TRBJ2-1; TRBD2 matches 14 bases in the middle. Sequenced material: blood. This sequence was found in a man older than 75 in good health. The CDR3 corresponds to CASSPGLAGAFSNEQFF. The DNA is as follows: TGTGCCAGCAGCCCGGGACTAGCGGGAGCCTTTTCCAATGAGCAGTTCTTC.